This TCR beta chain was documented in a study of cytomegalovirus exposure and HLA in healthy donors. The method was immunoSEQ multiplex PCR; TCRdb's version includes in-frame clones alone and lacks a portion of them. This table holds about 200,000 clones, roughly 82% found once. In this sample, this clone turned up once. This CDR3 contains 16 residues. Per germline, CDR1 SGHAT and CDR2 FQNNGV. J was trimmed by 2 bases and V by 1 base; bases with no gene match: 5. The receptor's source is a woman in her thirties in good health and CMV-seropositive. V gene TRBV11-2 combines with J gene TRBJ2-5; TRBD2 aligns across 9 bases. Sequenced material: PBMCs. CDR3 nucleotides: TGTGCCAGCAGCTTAGGAGTTAGCGGGAGTCAAGAGACCCAGTACTTC. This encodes CASSLGVSGSQETQYF.